The 11 T cell receptor beta chains below all came from one sample that was sequenced in a study of T cells after posttransplantation cyclophosphamide. TCRdb's table, derived via immunoSEQ multiplex PCR, lists solely in-frame clones and lacks some. Singletons are absent from the sample, which has 20,000 to 30,000 clones. The sample consisted of PBMCs. The receptors were gathered from a woman between 45 and 60 years old in good health, CMV-negative, and a related stem cell transplant donor.

This clone was seen ten or more times. The chain couples TRBV7-2 to TRBJ2-2, with D uncertain. V was pared by 3 bases and J by 8 bases, with 4 bases between. Germline values: CDR1 SGHTA, CDR2 FQGNSA. The CDR3 is 11 amino acids. The CDR3 is CASSFLGELFF. In nucleotides, the CDR3 is TGTGCCAGCAGCTTCTTGGGGGAGCTGTTTTTT.

This clone showed up just a few times. The chain has TRBV6-1 and TRBJ2-1; 8 bases align to TRBD1. In germline, CDR1 is MNHNS, CDR2 SASEGT. The CDR3 is 12 amino acids. The V and J ends lost 6 bases and 9 bases, in that order; junction bases with no gene match: 4. The CDR3 coding sequence is TGTGCCAGCAGCCGGACAGGGATTGAGCAGTTCTTC. Amino acids: CASSRTGIEQFF.

Here the CDR3 DNA reads TGTGCCAGCAGAGCCGGGACAGGGAACAATCAGCCCCAGCATTTT. Protein product: CASRAGTGNNQPQHF. This chain connects TRBV6-5 to TRBJ1-5; TRBD1 matches 9 bases. The length of the CDR3 is 15 residues. V gave up 6 bases and J gave up 3 bases; unmatched junction bases: 6. Germline values: CDR1 MNHEY, CDR2 SVGAGI.

This clone was counted a few times. This chain links TRBV7-6 with TRBJ2-5, with TRBD2 identical over 8 bases. V shed 5 bases, J shed 4 bases, and the junction held 3 bases outside the gene matches. CDR3 length: 13 residues. The germline V gene encodes CDR1 SGHVS and CDR2 FNYEAQ. DNA of the CDR3: TGTGCCAGCAGCAAACGGGAGGGAGAGACCCAGTACTTC. Protein product: CASSKREGETQYF.

At least ten counts were recorded for this clone. J is TRBJ1-1 and V is TRBV4-2; TRBD1 aligns across 10 bases. The CDR3 totals 19 residues. Trimming at V came to 2 bases and at J to 4 bases, leaving 16 bases not matched to a gene. Germline CDR1 LGHNA, CDR2 YNFKEQ. The CDR3 sequence: CASSQMTGGTLVSGTEAFF. CDR3 bases: TGTGCCAGCAGCCAAATGACAGGGGGCACGTTGGTTTCGGGCACTGAAGCTTTCTTT.

Ten or more counts support this clone. The junction departs from germline at one end; a sequencing error may be responsible. The rearrangement joins TRBV5-4 to TRBJ1-1; 11 bases align to TRBD1. The CDR3 runs to 12 residues. Germline lookup yields CDR1 SGHNT and CDR2 YYREEE (reference sequence). The CDR3 DNA sequence: TGTGCCAGCAGTTTGGACAGGGGGCGAGCTTTCTTT. It codes for CASSLDRGRAFF.

Ten or more counts support this clone. The chain combines TRBV11-3 with TRBJ2-7; possible D gene TRBD1, 6 bases. Deletions cut 1 base from V and 6 bases from J, with 10 bases between. The CDR3 totals 13 residues. The germline CDR1 and CDR2 sequences are SGHNT and YENEEA. The CDR3 region has the DNA TGTGCCAGCAGCTTAGCTTGGGGGCGCGAGCAGTACTTC. Its protein is CASSLAWGREQYF.

This clone was counted at least ten times. The rearrangement links TRBV29-1 to TRBJ2-1; 11 positions agree with TRBD1. This CDR3 is built from 14 residues. Germline loops: CDR1 SQVTM, CDR2 ANQGSEA. V lost 5 bases to trimming and J lost 8 bases; unmatched junction nucleotides: 8. The CDR3 bases are TGCAGCGTTTACGGACAGGGGGCTTCATATGAGCAGTTCTTC. Its protein product is CSVYGQGASYEQFF.

In its sample, this clone was seen many times. V usage is TRBV2 and J usage is TRBJ2-2; the match to TRBD2 covers 8 bases. The germline V gene encodes CDR1 SNHLY and CDR2 FYNNEI. Losses at the gene ends were 4 bases for V and 7 bases for J; bases not matched to a gene: 5. This CDR3 region has 14 residues. CDR3 loop: CASSVTSGLGELFF. The CDR3 DNA is TGTGCCAGCAGTGTAACTAGCGGTCTCGGGGAGCTGTTTTTT.

This clone was detected many times. The chain recombines TRBV5-1 with TRBJ1-3, with 7 bases identical to TRBD1. Germline V gene data show CDR1 as SGHRS and CDR2 as YFSETQ. The ends lost 4 bases at V and 0 bases at J; junction bases unmatched: 7. The CDR3 spans 16 residues. CDR3 in amino acids: CASSPGQASSGNTIYF. The CDR3 DNA sequence: TGCGCCAGCAGCCCTGGACAGGCTAGCTCTGGAAACACCATATATTTT.

At least ten counts were recorded for this clone. V and J are TRBV5-1 and TRBJ2-7, with D perhaps TRBD1 (6 bases). The V end was cut by 3 bases, the J end by 2 bases, with 9 bases between. Germline assignment: CDR1 SGHRS and CDR2 YFSETQ. The CDR3 sequence is 13 residues long. The CDR3 DNA follows: TGCGCCAGCAGCTGGGACACGACCTACGAGCAGTACTTC. Protein sequence: CASSWDTTYEQYF. Using reference TRBV5-1 and TRBJ2-7 for the parts outside the CDR3, the full variable domain is KAGVTQTPRYLIKTRGQQVTLSCSPISGHRSVSWYQQTPGQGLQFLFEYFSETQRNKGNFPGRFSGRQFSNSRSEMNVSTLELGDSALYLCASSWDTTYEQYFGPGTRLTVT.